This T cell receptor (beta chain) was identified during a study of blood T cell repertoires in COVID-19. Study-wide context: Sites across the United States, Italy and Spain contributed samples from acute and convalescent COVID-19. The analysed material was cDNA or gDNA that came from T cells, B-cell-depleted T cells, or PBMCs.

This clone showed up just a few times. Original data processing: Scientists estimated how many nucleated cells there were by amplifying reference gene primers. Assay: immunoSEQ multiplex PCR; the TCRdb copy retains only in-frame clones and omits some. The V and J calls and clone size are taken from that table; D and trimming were inferred from the DNA. In the table there are roughly 87,000 clones, about 78% of which are singletons. Unmatched junction bases numbered 9, after V lost 7 bases and J lost 9 bases. The CDR3 length is 15 residues. Looked up from germline, CDR1 is MNHEY and CDR2 is SMNVEV (reference sequence).

Sequenced input: peripheral blood. The rearrangement uses TRBV27 and TRBJ1-6; 10 nucleotides line up with TRBD1. This TCR was sampled from a woman at least 80 years old with acute or convalescent COVID-19. In nucleotides, the CDR3 is TGTGCCAGCATCCCTACCCGGACAGGGGGTTCACCCCTCCACTTT. Translating gives CASIPTRTGGSPLHF.